These 4 T cell receptor beta chains were sequenced from one sample in a study of response to subunit inactivated influenza vaccine. Each CDR3 protein gets one entry after TCRdb re-called the RT-PCR reads with MiXCR. The sample lists about 780,000 distinct CDR3 sequences; around 18% were seen once. The sequencing here drew on PBMCs from blood, taken more than 4 days after vaccination. The receptors stem from a man in his fifties who received an inactivated influenza vaccine.

This clonotype occurred many times. V gene TRBV20-1 combines with J gene TRBJ1-5, with D possibly matching TRBD1 (5 bases). CDR3 length: 12 amino acids. The V end was cut by 5 bases, the J end by 5 bases, with 10 bases between. Germline values: CDR1 DFQATT, CDR2 SNEGSKA (reference sequence). The CDR3 reads CSAPREDQPQHF. For the CDR3, the DNA is TGCAGTGCTCCCAGGGAGGATCAGCCCCAGCATTTT.

This clonotype was counted at least ten times. The chain carries TRBV7-2 and TRBJ2-7; TRBD2 agrees at 8 bases. CDR1 and CDR2 from the germline V gene are SGHTA and FQGNSA. The CDR3 runs 16 residues. J was trimmed by 0 bases and V by 1 base; bases with no gene match: 5. The CDR3 region is CASSLVFSGSSYEQYF. The CDR3, as DNA: TGTGCCAGCAGCTTAGTTTTCAGCGGGAGCTCCTACGAGCAGTACTTC.

Concerning this clonotype itself: The CDR3 does not end in the conserved phenylalanine or tryptophan, so this is likely a read error. V and J are TRBV7-7 and TRBJ2-5; D perhaps matches TRBD1 (6 bases). The germline gives CDR1 SSHAT, CDR2 FNYEAQ (reference sequence). The CDR3 totals 16 residues. The CDR3 loop reads CASSQLTGSQQETQYY. In DNA form, the CDR3 reads TGTGCTAGCAGCCAGCTTACAGGGAGCCAACAAGAGACCCAGTACTAC.

This clonotype was picked up a small number of times. The chain uses TRBV28 and TRBJ1-5; 7 bases align to TRBD1. This CDR3 has 14 residues. CDR1 and CDR2 (germline): MDHEN, SYDVKM. Trimming at V came to 6 bases and at J to 4 bases, leaving 6 bases not matched to a gene. CDR3 bases: TGTGCCAGCAGGTCGGGACAGCCTAATCAGCCCCAGCATTTT. It encodes CASRSGQPNQPQHF.